The next 2 T cell receptor beta chains were all read from a single sample in a study of early T cells in non-severe SARS-CoV-2 infection. In TCRdb, the 5' RACE reads were re-called with MiXCR into one record per CDR3 protein. Among more than 50,000 distinct CDR3 sequences listed, about 9.1% were seen once. Specimen: whole blood. The source of these receptors is an adult who was a healthcare worker with PCR-confirmed SARS-CoV-2 infection or an uninfected control (not recorded which).

This clonotype was seen repeatedly, ten times or more. The chain is built from TRBV7-2 and TRBJ2-4; 7 bases align to TRBD1. Per germline, CDR1 SGHTA and CDR2 FQGNSA. After removal of 6 bases from V and 8 bases from J, the junction contained 10 bases not matched to a gene. The CDR3 length is 14 residues. In nucleotides, the CDR3 is TGTGCCAGCAGTTTTCAGGGGGTTCGAGACATTCAGTACTTC. Its translation is CASSFQGVRDIQYF.

This clonotype was seen repeatedly, ten times or more. The genes are TRBV4-3 and TRBJ2-5, with 9 nucleotides matching TRBD1. J gave up 5 bases and V 3 bases, and 10 bases lay outside the gene matches. The CDR3 length is 16 residues. Germline CDR1 is LGHNA and CDR2 is YSLEER. The CDR3 protein is CASSQGGDREWETQYF. The CDR3 DNA reads TGCGCCAGCAGCCAGGGAGGGGACAGGGAGTGGGAGACCCAGTACTTC.